The 6 T cell receptor beta chains given below trace back to one sample, sequenced in a study of T cells after yellow fever vaccination (dated by TCRdb to the late 2010s). Library construction relied on 5' RACE. The sequencer was an Illumina NovaSeq 6000. Using fastp at Q25 and MiXCR, TCRdb reprocessed the public reads and kept productive beta chains. Rows matching on CDR3 protein sequence are summarized as one entry with the most common DNA and genes. This sample holds roughly 400,000 distinct CDR3 sequences; roughly 20% were observed only once. The ten largest clones add up to over 15% of the sample. The intended sense of this specimen's treatment or condition label: live attenuated yellow fever vaccine strain. The input for sequencing was PBMCs, taken before the yellow fever booster vaccination. All receptors derive from a man in his late teens or twenties who received the YFV17D yellow fever vaccine.

This clonotype was seen only a few times. The rearrangement links TRBV11-2 to TRBJ1-1, with D possibly TRBD1 on 5 matching bases. V lost 4 bases and J lost 0, with 6 bases in between. This CDR3 contains 13 residues. Germline lookup yields CDR1 SGHAT and CDR2 FQNNGV. CDR3 loop: CASSSGLNTEAFF. Written as DNA, the CDR3 is TGTGCCAGCAGCTCAGGGTTGAACACTGAAGCTTTCTTT.

This clonotype was found a few times. This chain links TRBV6-2 or TRBV6-3 with TRBJ2-5; D not certain. The CDR3 is made up of 12 amino acids. The V end lost 5 bases, the J end lost 0 bases, and 4 bases lay between the germline ends. CDR1 and CDR2 from the germline V gene are MNHEY and SVGEGT. The CDR3 coding sequence is TGTGCCAGCAGTGACTACCAAGAGACCCAGTACTTC. Amino acids: CASSDYQETQYF.

This clonotype showed up many times. V gene TRBV7-9 combines with J gene TRBJ2-1; no reliable D call. V was trimmed by 5 bases and J by 10 bases, leaving 12 bases between them. The CDR3 is 12 amino acids. The V gene's germline CDR1 is SEHNR and CDR2 FQNEAQ (reference sequence). CDR3 sequence (DNA): TGTGCCAGCAGCGATGAGGCCCCCGAGCAGTTCTTC. Translated, it gives CASSDEAPEQFF.

This clonotype occurred a few times. This chain connects TRBV29-1 to TRBJ2-2; possible D gene TRBD1, 6 bases. The CDR3 sequence is 15 residues long. Germline V lookup: CDR1 SQVTM, CDR2 ANQGSEA. Trimming removed 3 bases at V and 2 bases at J, with 13 bases between. The CDR3 sequence: CSVEGRGGNTGELFF. Written as DNA, the CDR3 is TGCAGCGTTGAGGGCAGGGGCGGAAACACCGGGGAGCTGTTTTTT.

This clonotype was recorded a few times. This chain uses TRBV4-1 with TRBJ2-7; 9 bases fit TRBD1. CDR1 is MGHRA and CDR2 is YSYEKL in the germline V gene. With 2 bases clipped from V and 2 bases from J, the junction kept 4 bases outside the gene matches. The CDR3 is 15 residues long. CDR3 sequence reads: CASSQLDRGAYEQYF. The DNA for the CDR3 is TGCGCCAGCAGCCAACTGGACAGGGGAGCCTACGAGCAGTACTTC.

The chain links TRBV7-9 to TRBJ2-7; possible D gene TRBD1, 5 bases. CDR3 length equals 14 residues. The V and J ends lost 6 bases and 3 bases respectively, with 15 bases between them. Germline-derived CDR1 and CDR2 are SEHNR and FQNEAQ (reference sequence). In nucleotides, the CDR3 is TGTGCCAGCAGTTTAAGCCAGGGATTCTACGAGCAGTACGTC. This sequence encodes CASSLSQGFYEQYV.